The subject of this entry is one TCR beta chain. This clonotype was observed a handful of times. The clone's antigen remains unknown. No base-level quality is on record; no much larger clone is a single base apart. The sample belongs to a study of human T cells and chemical hapten exposure (dated by TCRdb to about 2021). About the full investigation: For sensitization, 2% DPC in acetone was applied to a roughly 2 cm by roughly 2 cm area of upper inner arm skin. Weekly therapeutic DPC doses were additionally applied to the scalp of patients throughout the roughly 23-week study period. Patch testing was done on the upper back using Finn chambers containing 0.01% DPC, and results were scored after 6 days according to International Contact Dermatitis Research Group standards. The patient cohort, mostly female, included alopecia areata with under or over 50% scalp involvement, alopecia totalis and alopecia universalis. Libraries were combined into a pool for sequencing, and differences in TCR yield between samples came mainly from small differences in library volumes within the pool. Peripheral blood TCR repertoire changes were tracked in vivo in alopecia patients during primary and secondary sensitization to the hapten diphenylcyclopropenone (DPC). Blood samples were taken from patients before sensitization (week 0) and at 2, 6 and about 24 weeks after DPC sensitization. Around 30 alopecia patients provided blood for TCR sequencing at one to four time points (pre-sensitization, 2, 6 and 24 weeks).

The method was RACE. The sequencer listed for this sample is NextSeq 500. During library preparation, unique molecular identifiers were attached to individual cDNA molecules so that TCRs could be counted quantitatively and reproducibly. For every blood RNA sample, sequencing covered both the TCR alpha and TCR beta chains. The paper's processing steps were these. The median number of TCRs per sample was 95,638, ranging from about 23,224 to 700,000. The Decombinator software suite was used to annotate V, J and CDR3 in the TCR reads. To make PS versus PT1 abundance plots, every sample was subsampled to the same number of TCRs (28,000). TCRs were defined as expanded if absent before sensitization and observed at least eight times at the 2-week time point. TCRdb handled the public reads itself, with Q25 trimming in fastp and clone calling in MiXCR, and kept productive beta chains. A single entry per CDR3 protein holds the most common genes and DNA from its merged rows. TCRdb's processing, not the authors', yielded these V and J calls. Here the sample has 95,000 to 150,000 distinct CDR3 sequences; about an eighth occur a single time. About 0.9% of the sample goes to the ten largest clones.

General conclusions and limits of the study: After repeated subsampling, changes were observed in the strength of the expansion versus patch-test correlation and in the threshold at which the correlation became significant. Because every patient had alopecia, a presumed autoimmune disease, the patients' immune response might differ from that of healthy individuals. Significantly more large CDR3 similarity clusters were formed by expanded TCRs than by pre-sensitization or healthy control sets, consistent with antigen-driven responses. DPC sensitization did not change the number of TCRs with a frequency above 1 in 1000, and there was no evidence of changes in global repertoire structure. A positive correlation was found between the number of PT1 expanded TCRs and patch test score, with significance reached at thresholds 8, 16 and 32 but not 4.

The sample's time point, from its label and the paper: patch test 1, 2 weeks after DPC sensitization. This specimen's treatment or condition label, per the study, means: therapeutic diphenylcyclopropenone sensitization with weekly scalp DPC. At every patch-test visit, the blood draw took place before the patch test was put on. Patients were considered eligible if aged 18 to 70, diagnosed with alopecia and deemed suitable for DPC therapy, and patients were excluded if pregnant. Total RNA was extracted from unfractionated whole blood that had been collected in Tempus Blood RNA tubes. V is clipped by 4 bases and J by 2 bases, and the sequence between their germline boundaries is 11 bases long. From its cysteine to its phenylalanine, the CDR3 spans 14 amino acids. The entry retains the CDR3 DNA only, 42 bases that are in frame from base 1. As encoded in the germline V gene (reference sequence), CDR1 is SGHKS while CDR2 is YYEKEE.

The sequence joins TRBV5-5 to TRBJ2-3; the D call is tentative, TRBD1 or TRBD2, as each matches 5 bases. This material consisted of whole blood, taken in connection with sensitization to the hapten diphenylcyclopropenone (DPC). This clonotype originated in a man between 18 and 35 years old with alopecia areata. Some clones in this sample may be carry-over from other donors' samples. The CDR3 protein: CASSRDGNTDTQYF. The bases are TGTGCCAGCAGCAGGGACGGAAACACAGATACGCAGTATTTT.